This passage covers 16 T cell receptor beta chains from one sample sequenced in a study of blood T cell repertoires in COVID-19. Measured with immunoSEQ multiplex PCR; TCRdb has only the in-frame clones, and not every one. The repertoire holds hundreds of thousands of clones, with more than 80% as singletons. Sequenced material: PBMCs or T cells enriched from blood (not recorded which). The receptors originated from a man aged 25 to 40 who had recovered from COVID-19.

The V gene is TRBV5-1, the J gene TRBJ2-7, with no clear D. CDR3 size: 13 residues. Trimming pared 0 bases from V and 1 base from J, leaving 5 bases between. Germline V gene data show CDR1 as SGHRS and CDR2 as YFSETQ. The CDR3: CASSLGSSYEQYF. CDR3 DNA sequence: TGCGCCAGCAGCTTGGGTTCGTCCTACGAGCAGTACTTC. Full variable domain (missing parts from reference TRBV5-1 and TRBJ2-7): KAGVTQTPRYLIKTRGQQVTLSCSPISGHRSVSWYQQTPGQGLQFLFEYFSETQRNKGNFPGRFSGRQFSNSRSEMNVSTLELGDSALYLCASSLGSSYEQYFGPGTRLTVT.

The chain couples TRBV18 to TRBJ2-3, with 10 bases matching TRBD1. With V trimmed by 2 bases and J by 15 bases, 11 bases remained unmatched. Germline-derived CDR1 and CDR2 are KGHSH and LQKENI. The CDR3 is 14 amino acids. CDR3 sequence (DNA): TGTGCCAGCTCACCAGATCCGGGACAGGGGTCGGGATATTTT. It codes for CASSPDPGQGSGYF.

The rearrangement links TRBV5-4 to TRBJ2-5; the match to TRBD2 covers 13 bases. Germline-derived CDR1 and CDR2 are SGHNT and YYREEE (reference sequence). Trimming removed 6 bases from V and 3 bases from J; junction bases left unmatched: 8. This CDR3 comprises 16 residues. The CDR3 bases are TGTGCCAGCACCCCCGGACTAGCGGGAGAGAAAGAGACCCAGTACTTC. This codes for CASTPGLAGEKETQYF.

V usage is TRBV19 and J usage is TRBJ2-1; 8 nucleotides align to TRBD2. The V and J ends lost 6 bases and 8 bases, in that order; junction bases with no gene match: 12. Germline V gene lookup returns CDR1 LNHDA and CDR2 SQIVND (reference sequence). This CDR3 spans 15 amino acids. The CDR3 here is CASRTAGGLGDEQFF. The CDR3 bases are TGTGCCAGTAGAACCGCGGGAGGCCTTGGTGATGAGCAGTTCTTC.

This chain links TRBV18 with TRBJ1-5; 8 bases are shared with TRBD1. CDR3 length: 16 amino acids. Germline values: CDR1 KGHSH, CDR2 LQKENI. V shed 4 bases and J 1 base; nucleotides not matched to a gene: 6. CDR3 residues: CASSQDRVISNQPQHF. CDR3 DNA sequence: TGTGCCAGCTCACAGGACAGGGTGATCAGCAATCAGCCCCAGCATTTT.

The chain joins TRBV4-1 to TRBJ2-2; TRBD2 matches at 9 bases. The trim removed 0 bases at V and 5 bases at J, leaving 10 bases unmatched. CDR3 length: 18 amino acids. Looked up from germline, CDR1 is MGHRA and CDR2 is YSYEKL. The CDR3 DNA is TGCGCCAGCAGCCAAGATCCAGTTAGCGGGAGAGGTACCGGGGAGCTGTTTTTT. Protein product: CASSQDPVSGRGTGELFF.

This chain joins TRBV28 and TRBJ2-3; 9 positions agree with TRBD2. From germline, CDR1 is MDHEN and CDR2 SYDVKM. With 6 bases clipped from V and 5 bases from J, the junction kept 9 bases outside the gene matches. This CDR3 is built from 15 residues. CDR3 in amino acids: CASSGSSGTIDTQYF. CDR3 bases: TGTGCCAGCAGCGGCTCTAGCGGGACGATAGATACGCAGTATTTT.

The rearrangement links TRBV7-9 to TRBJ2-1, with D maybe TRBD2 (6 bases). Germline CDR1 SEHNR, CDR2 FQNEAQ (reference sequence). The V and J ends lost 5 bases and 7 bases respectively, with 15 bases between them. The CDR3 is 14 amino acids. Here the CDR3 reads CASSKLSGQNEQFF. CDR3 coding DNA: TGTGCCAGCAGCAAACTTAGCGGCCAGAATGAGCAGTTCTTC.

In this sample, this clone turned up once. The J gene is TRBJ2-2, the V gene TRBV7-6; TRBD2 matches 12 bases. V was clipped by 4 bases and J by 7 bases; unmatched bases: 4. The CDR3 runs 15 residues. Germline V gives CDR1 SGHVS, CDR2 FNYEAQ. The CDR3 DNA reads TGTGCCAGCAGCTCCACTAGCGGGAGGAGCGGGGAGCTGTTTTTT. Protein product: CASSSTSGRSGELFF.

CDR3 DNA: TGTGCCAGCAGTCCGGGACAGGGGCTTGGTAGAGCTTTCTTT. Its protein is CASSPGQGLGRAFF. The genes are TRBV28 and TRBJ1-1; 10 nucleotides match TRBD1. The CDR3 is 14 residues long. Trimming at V came to 5 bases and at J to 10 bases, leaving 10 bases not matched to a gene. Per germline, CDR1 MDHEN and CDR2 SYDVKM.

This chain connects TRBV11-3 to TRBJ1-2; D remains ambiguous. CDR3 length: 13 residues. Trimming removed 0 bases at V and 8 bases at J, with 10 bases between. CDR1 SGHNT and CDR2 YENEEA come from the germline V gene. CDR3 amino acids: CASSLDEGTGYTF. In DNA form, the CDR3 reads TGTGCCAGCAGCTTAGATGAGGGAACGGGCTACACCTTC.

V usage is TRBV4-1 and J usage is TRBJ1-4; possible D gene TRBD1, 6 bases. Germline V gene sequence: CDR1 MGHRA, CDR2 YSYEKL. The CDR3 has 14 residues. V lost 4 bases to trimming and J lost 6 bases, with 12 bases between them. The CDR3 nucleotides are TGCGCCAGCAGCCCCCCGTACAGGGATGAAAAACTGTTTTTT. Translating it yields CASSPPYRDEKLFF.

The genes are TRBV19 and TRBJ1-2, with 9 bases matching TRBD1. J gave up 3 bases and V 4 bases, and 6 bases lay outside the gene matches. This CDR3 spans 15 amino acids. Germline-derived CDR1 and CDR2 are LNHDA and SQIVND (reference sequence). CDR3 protein: CASSTGQGFYYGYTF. CDR3 DNA sequence: TGTGCCAGTAGTACCGGACAGGGGTTTTACTATGGCTACACCTTC.

The rearrangement uses TRBV27 and TRBJ2-7; 9 positions agree with TRBD2. The germline V gene has CDR1 MNHEY and CDR2 SMNVEV (reference sequence). After removal of 5 bases from V and 3 bases from J, the junction contained 8 bases not matched to a gene. The length of the CDR3 is 15 residues. The CDR3 DNA follows: TGTGCCAGCAGTCCCCCACCGCGGGAGGGCTACGAGCAGTACTTC. Amino acids: CASSPPPREGYEQYF.

This chain joins TRBV13 and TRBJ1-6; D perhaps matches TRBD1 (6 bases). Per the germline V gene, CDR1 is PRHDT and CDR2 is FYEKMQ (reference sequence). The length of the CDR3 is 14 residues. V lost 1 base, J lost 13 bases, and 14 bases lay in between. CDR3 DNA sequence: TGTGCCAGCAGCTTAGCCAGGGGAGTTTCGCCCCTCCACTTT. Translating it yields CASSLARGVSPLHF.

The DNA of the CDR3 is TGCGCCAGCAGCTTGGGGGGGGCGGGGGGCTCCTACAATGAGCAGTTCTTC. Protein sequence: CASSLGGAGGSYNEQFF. The chain joins TRBV5-1 to TRBJ2-1; 8 nucleotides line up with TRBD2. Unmatched junction bases numbered 5, after V lost 0 bases and J lost 0 bases. This CDR3 is built from 17 residues. Germline V lookup: CDR1 SGHRS, CDR2 YFSETQ.